This T cell receptor beta chain was retrieved from a study of blood T cell repertoires in COVID-19. Study details: The United States, Italy and Spain were the sources of the acute and convalescent COVID-19 samples. Sources were T cells, B-cell-depleted T cells, or PBMCs; the material itself was cDNA or gDNA.

This CDR3 is 17 amino acids long. CDR1 is SNHLY, CDR2 FYNNEI, per germline. V was clipped by 6 bases and J by 8 bases; unmatched bases: 20. The repertoire was sequenced with immunoSEQ multiplex PCR; TCRdb's copy has only in-frame clones and lacks some. Of a few hundred thousand clones listed, roughly four fifths are singletons. Seattle-derived patients entered the study during active infection and were followed longitudinally. Input material: peripheral blood. The chain has TRBV2 and TRBJ1-2; 8 bases match TRBD1. This receptor was obtained from a woman in her sixties or seventies with COVID-19, enrolled during active disease. The CDR3 is CASRALVGQDALKGYTF. CDR3 DNA sequence: TGTGCCAGCAGGGCCCTTGTGGGACAGGACGCTCTTAAGGGCTACACCTTC.